Below, 28 T cell receptor beta chains from the same sample are listed, as sequenced in a study of T cells in Graves' hyperthyroidism and ophthalmopathy. TCR beta CDR3 regions were amplified from RNA transcripts. TCR CDR3 underwent first-round RT-PCR with the HTBI primer set. Each CDR3 protein is one row after TCRdb ran MiXCR on the multiplex PCR reads. The table includes about 600,000 distinct CDR3 sequences, more than 15% detected once. Sequenced material: blood. These receptors were taken from a woman between 40 and 50 years old with Graves' ophthalmopathy.

This clonotype was detected a few times. V and J are TRBV2 and TRBJ1-4; D not certain. Germline CDR1 and CDR2: SNHLY and FYNNEI. V was shortened by 5 bases and J by 1 base, with 8 bases between the two germline ends. This CDR3 comprises 14 residues. CDR3: CASSPRKTNEKLFF. As DNA, the CDR3 is TGTGCCAGCAGTCCGAGGAAAACTAATGAAAAACTGTTTTTT.

A word on this clonotype: Just one base apart from a much larger clone, this may be a read error. CDR3: CASSSSEIDTQYF. The CDR3 DNA is TGTGCCAGCAGTTCGTCAGAAATAGATACGCAGTATTTT. The genes are TRBV12-3 or TRBV12-4 and TRBJ2-3; D is uncertain. The CDR3 totals 13 residues. V was cut by 4 bases and J by 5 bases, with 10 bases left in between.

This clonotype was detected a few times. The rearrangement links TRBV7-2 to TRBJ1-5; 8 bases agree with TRBD1. With 6 bases clipped from V and 7 bases from J, the junction kept 11 bases outside the gene matches. Germline CDR1 and CDR2: SGHTA and FQGNSA. The CDR3 is 15 residues long. In DNA, the CDR3 is TGTGCCAGCAGGGACGAGCCCACAGGGGGACAGCCCCAGCATTTT. Translation: CASRDEPTGGQPQHF.

This clonotype was observed a few times. The chain joins TRBV30 to TRBJ2-7; TRBD1 agrees at 9 bases. Trimming at V came to 3 bases and at J to 5 bases, leaving 8 bases not matched to a gene. Germline V gene sequence: CDR1 GTSNPN, CDR2 SVGIG (reference sequence). CDR3 length: 14 amino acids. CDR3 in DNA: TGTGCCTGGAGCGCAACAGGGGGCTTCAACGAGCAGTACTTC. This sequence encodes CAWSATGGFNEQYF.

This clonotype was counted many times. The chain is built from TRBV2 and TRBJ2-1; 7 nucleotides line up with TRBD2. The J segment lost 4 bases and the V segment lost 2 bases, leaving 2 bases of the junction unmatched. The CDR3 covers 14 residues. CDR1 and CDR2 from the germline V gene are SNHLY and FYNNEI. The CDR3 spells CASSETAGYNEQFF. The CDR3 coding sequence is TGTGCCAGCAGTGAAACAGCGGGGTACAATGAGCAGTTCTTC.

This clonotype showed up just once. The chain uses TRBV10-3 and TRBJ1-3; maybe TRBD1 (5 bases). V lost 8 bases and J 2 bases, leaving 19 bases between the germline ends. Germline V gene lookup returns CDR1 ENHRY and CDR2 SYGVKD. The CDR3 has 16 amino acids. CDR3 amino acids: CAIGARARGAGNTIYF. CDR3 sequence (DNA): TGTGCCATCGGGGCCAGGGCGCGCGGGGCTGGAAACACCATATATTTT.

This clonotype turned up a few times. J is TRBJ2-2 and V is TRBV20-1, with D possibly called TRBD1 or TRBD2 (5 bases each). This CDR3 is built from 14 residues. The germline V gene has CDR1 DFQATT and CDR2 SNEGSKA (reference sequence). The V end was cut by 2 bases, the J end by 1 base, with 8 bases between. This CDR3 is CSARTGRNTGELFF. In DNA form, the CDR3 reads TGCAGTGCTAGAACGGGACGGAACACCGGGGAGCTGTTTTTT.

The chain joins TRBV5-5 to TRBJ1-5, with D hard to call. CDR3 length: 15 residues. CDR1 and CDR2 (germline): SGHKS, YYEKEE (reference sequence). V lost 1 base to trimming and J lost 0 bases, with 8 bases between them. The CDR3 DNA follows: TGTGCCAGCAGCTTGTCCCCTTATAGCAATCAGCCCCAGCATTTT. It is translated as CASSLSPYSNQPQHF.

A few counts support this clonotype. The V and J genes are TRBV4-1 and TRBJ1-1; D is possibly TRBD1 (5 bases). Per germline, CDR1 MGHRA and CDR2 YSYEKL. Trimming took off 4 bases at V and 1 base at J, with 13 bases between the two ends. The CDR3 has 15 amino acids. CDR3 nucleotides: TGCGCCAGCAGCCGCTTCGCAGGGCCGAACACTGAAGCTTTCTTT. Protein: CASSRFAGPNTEAFF.

The chain carries TRBV5-1 and TRBJ2-1; 15 nucleotides line up with TRBD2. V was clipped by 4 bases and J by 6 bases; unmatched bases: 11. The germline gives CDR1 SGHRS, CDR2 YFSETQ. The CDR3 is made up of 18 amino acids. In DNA, the CDR3 is TGCGCCAGCAGCGAACCGACGGGACTAGCGGGAGGAAGCAATGAGCAGTTCTTC. As protein: CASSEPTGLAGGSNEQFF.

This clonotype appeared many times. The rearrangement joins TRBV7-3 to TRBJ2-3, with a tentative D call TRBD1 (5 bases). The length of the CDR3 is 15 residues. CDR1 and CDR2 from the germline V gene are SGHTA and FQGTGA. Trimming took off 1 base at V and 2 bases at J, with 10 bases between the two ends. The CDR3 coding sequence is TGTGCCAGCAGCTTAATGACAGATACCACAGATACGCAGTATTTT. Its protein is CASSLMTDTTDTQYF.

This clonotype was counted many times. This sequence joins TRBV11-2 and TRBJ2-1; 14 bases agree with TRBD2. J lost 10 bases, V lost 5 bases, and 7 bases had no gene match. The CDR3 is made up of 15 amino acids. Germline CDR1 SGHAT, CDR2 FQNNGV. CDR3 DNA sequence: TGTGCCAGCAGCCCCTGGGGACTAGCGGGAGAGGAGCAGTTCTTC. The encoded protein is CASSPWGLAGEEQFF.

This rearrangement joins TRBV29-1 to TRBJ2-3; 7 nucleotides match TRBD1. Germline V gene lookup returns CDR1 SQVTM and CDR2 ANQGSEA. CDR3 length: 15 residues. Losses at the gene ends were 5 bases for V and 0 bases for J; bases not matched to a gene: 8. The CDR3 nucleotides read TGCAGCGTTTCCGGGCAGGGGGTCAGCACAGATACGCAGTATTTT. Amino acid sequence: CSVSGQGVSTDTQYF.

This clonotype was seen repeatedly, ten times or more. This sequence joins TRBV2 and TRBJ1-5; 9 bases agree with TRBD1. V lost 7 bases and J lost 0; bases outside the gene matches: 10. The CDR3 has 17 residues. Germline loops: CDR1 SNHLY, CDR2 FYNNEI. CDR3: CASTYYRGRNSNQPQHF. DNA of the CDR3: TGTGCCAGCACCTATTACAGGGGGCGAAATAGCAATCAGCCCCAGCATTTT.

This clonotype showed up many times. The V call is TRBV20-1, the J call TRBJ1-1; perhaps TRBD1 as D (5 bases). There are 18 residues in the CDR3. Between the trimmed V and J ends, which lost 0 bases and 0 bases, there was a span of 20 bases. Germline CDR1 is DFQATT and CDR2 is SNEGSKA (reference sequence). CDR3 in DNA: TGCAGTGCTAGAGACAGCTTTGCGCAGACAGTTTTGAACACTGAAGCTTTCTTT. It codes for CSARDSFAQTVLNTEAFF.

As for this clonotype: One junction end disagrees with the germline gene, perhaps due to a read error. The rearrangement uses TRBV20-1 and TRBJ2-7, with D tentatively TRBD1 (6 bases). This CDR3 region has 13 residues. CDR1 and CDR2 from the germline V gene are DFQATT and SNEGSKA (reference sequence). This chain's CDR3 is CSALTGLLYEQYF. The CDR3 region has the DNA TGCAGTGCCCTAACAGGGTTACTCTACGAACAGTACTTC.

At least ten counts were recorded for this clonotype. This chain joins TRBV6-5 and TRBJ2-3, with no clear D. V was pared by 1 base and J by 0 bases, with 8 bases between. The CDR3 runs 15 residues. Germline V gene data show CDR1 as MNHEY and CDR2 as SVGAGI. CDR3 protein: CASSYWASSTDTQYF. The CDR3 DNA is TGTGCCAGCAGTTACTGGGCGTCTAGCACAGATACGCAGTATTTT.

At least ten counts were recorded for this clonotype. The rearrangement uses TRBV20-1 and TRBJ1-1; tentative D call: TRBD1 (6 bases). The germline V gene has CDR1 DFQATT and CDR2 SNEGSKA (reference sequence). Trimming took off 0 bases at V and 3 bases at J, with 11 bases between the two ends. The CDR3 runs to 14 residues. In nucleotides, the CDR3 is TGCAGTGCTAGAGATACAGGGAAGGACACTGAAGCTTTCTTT. It translates to CSARDTGKDTEAFF.

Ten or more counts support this clonotype. The rearrangement uses TRBV28 and TRBJ1-2; 7 nucleotides agree with TRBD1. The germline CDR1 and CDR2 sequences are MDHEN and SYDVKM. The V gene end was trimmed by 6 bases and the J gene end by 2 bases; junction bases not matched to a gene: 6. This CDR3 comprises 14 residues. CDR3 DNA: TGTGCCAGCAGACCGACAGGGAGGAACTATGGCTACACCTTC. Protein sequence: CASRPTGRNYGYTF.

At least ten counts were recorded for this clonotype. The rearrangement links TRBV3-1 to TRBJ1-1; a weak D match, TRBD1 (5 bases). Trimming removed 4 bases at V and 10 bases at J, with 16 bases between. Germline V gene sequence: CDR1 LGHDT, CDR2 YNNKEL (reference sequence). This CDR3 comprises 13 residues. CDR3 in DNA: TGTGCCAGCAGCCCAAGTGACCACGGGGGAGCTTTCTTT. As protein: CASSPSDHGGAFF. The whole variable domain, remainder taken from reference TRBV3-1 and TRBJ1-1, is DTAVSQTPKYLVTQMGNDKSIKCEQNLGHDTMYWYKQDSKKFLKIMFSYNNKELIINETVPNRFSPKSPDKAHLNLHINSLELGDSAVYFCASSPSDHGGAFFGQGTRLTVV.

The V and J genes are TRBV11-1 and TRBJ1-1; D unresolved. With 3 bases removed from V and 5 bases from J, the gap between germline ends came to 7 bases. Germline CDR1 SGHAT, CDR2 FQDESV (reference sequence). CDR3 length: 12 residues. Written as DNA, the CDR3 is TGTGCCAGCAGCTTTGGACGAACTGAAGCTTTCTTT. As protein: CASSFGRTEAFF.

Ten or more counts support this clonotype. This chain joins TRBV27 and TRBJ2-1; 10 positions match TRBD2. J lost 7 bases, V lost 4 bases, and 4 bases had no gene match. This CDR3 region has 14 residues. Germline CDR1 and CDR2: MNHEY and SMNVEV (reference sequence). CDR3 nucleotides: TGTGCCAGCAGTTCCCCGGGACTAGCGAATGAGCAGTTCTTC. Protein product: CASSSPGLANEQFF.

As for this clonotype: A junction end diverges from the germline sequence, so it may reflect a read error. The genes are TRBV5-6 and TRBJ1-5; the D gene is possibly TRBD1 (6 bases). The CDR3 covers 14 residues. The germline CDR1 and CDR2 sequences are SGHDT and YYEEEE. The CDR3 DNA sequence: TGTGCCAGCAGCATCAGGGGAAGCAATCGGCCCCAGCATTTT. Protein sequence: CASSIRGSNRPQHF.

V gene TRBV20-1 combines with J gene TRBJ1-2, with D possibly matching TRBD1 (6 bases). Germline V gene lookup returns CDR1 DFQATT and CDR2 SNEGSKA (reference sequence). Trimming shortened V by 5 bases and J by 0 bases, and 10 bases separated the two germline ends. CDR3 length: 13 residues. The CDR3 DNA follows: TGCAGTGCTGGGACATTGACTAACTATGGCTACACCTTC. It translates to CSAGTLTNYGYTF.

This clonotype was counted many times. This chain links TRBV24-1 with TRBJ2-1; perhaps TRBD1 as D (5 bases). V was cut by 3 bases and J by 12 bases, with 14 bases left in between. The CDR3 consists of 13 residues. Germline CDR1 and CDR2: KGHDR and SFDVKD. Here the CDR3 reads CATSDGGRVGQFF. The CDR3 DNA follows: TGTGCCACCAGTGATGGTGGCAGGGTTGGGCAGTTCTTC.

This clonotype has only a few counts. Just one base apart from a much larger clone, this may be a read error. The V gene is TRBV3-1, the J gene TRBJ2-7, with D hard to call. The CDR3 contains 15 residues. Germline CDR1 is LGHDT and CDR2 is YNNKEL (reference sequence). In DNA, the CDR3 is TGTGTCAGCAGCCAAGGGCCACAGAGATCCTACGAGCAGTACTTC. Translation: CVSSQGPQRSYEQYF.

At least ten counts were recorded for this clonotype. The V gene is TRBV5-6, the J gene TRBJ2-7; D is possibly TRBD1 or TRBD2 (5 bases each). V dropped 0 bases and J dropped 0 bases, with 7 bases sitting between them. This CDR3 contains 14 residues. The germline V gene encodes CDR1 SGHDT and CDR2 YYEEEE. CDR3 DNA sequence: TGTGCCAGCAGCTTGGTTGGGACCTCCTACGAGCAGTACTTC. Amino acids: CASSLVGTSYEQYF.

This clonotype was detected ten times or more. The rearrangement joins TRBV27 to TRBJ2-1, with 10 nucleotides matching TRBD2. After removal of 5 bases from V and 9 bases from J, the junction contained 7 bases not matched to a gene. CDR1 and CDR2 from the germline V gene are MNHEY and SMNVEV (reference sequence). The length of the CDR3 is 14 residues. The CDR3 is CASSLAGDGGEQFF. The CDR3 DNA is TGTGCCAGCAGTCTAGCGGGAGACGGGGGTGAGCAGTTCTTC.